This T cell receptor beta chain stems from a study of T cell repertoires in cytomegalovirus infection. Study-wide results and caveats: Within the response measured ex vivo, HLA-C-restricted CMV-specific TCR beta clonotypes were dominant. Using cumulative public TCR beta family frequency, the authors identified those who carried CMV together with the relevant HLA.

The CDR3 has 15 amino acids. CDR1 is SSHAT, CDR2 FNYEAQ, per germline (reference sequence). This clonotype was counted many times. The antigen is undetermined. A junction boundary mismatches the germline segment, possibly from a read error. TCRdb re-called the reads with MiXCR, one entry per CDR3 protein. In the table there are 340,000 or so distinct CDR3 sequences, just under 25% of which are singletons. The sequence was collected from a human donor in good health (CMV status not recorded). Some clones in this sample may be carry-over from other donors' samples. The chain combines TRBV7-7 with TRBJ2-1; 13 bases agree with TRBD2. Sequenced material: cultured PBMCs, taken from culture after CMV antigen stimulation. The CDR3 nucleotides read TGTGCTAGCAGTCTAGGACTAGCGGGGGTCGGTGAGCAGTTCTTC. Its protein is CASSLGLAGVGEQFF.